This is a list of T cell receptor beta chains from one sample in a study of cytomegalovirus exposure and HLA in healthy donors. Only in-frame clones appear in the TCRdb table, and some are missing; sequencing was by immunoSEQ multiplex PCR. This table holds 70,000 to 85,000 clones, about 60% found once. Sequenced: PBMCs. These receptors all stem from a man aged 25 to 40 in good health and CMV-seropositive. The CDR3 runs from the conserved cysteine through the conserved F or W. D genes are given only for firm matches. Not all rows give a size; the values are once, few, many and, for expanded clones, a class.

>.|.|TRBJ2-7|TRBV7-9
CASSSTGFFYEQYF
TGTGCCAGCAGCTCGACAGGATTCTTCTACGAGCAGTACTTC
>.|.|TRBJ2-3|TRBV4-3
CASSQDPLSTDTQYF
TGCGCCAGCAGCCAAGATCCCCTAAGCACAGATACGCAGTATTTT
>TRBD2|.|TRBJ2-3|TRBV11-2
CASSLDLGSSGGAGNTQYF
TGTGCCAGCAGCTTAGATCTGGGTTCTAGCGGGGGGGCCGGGAATACGCAGTATTTT
>.|.|TRBJ2-7|TRBV7-9
CASRRTESYEQYF
TGTGCCAGCAGAAGGACAGAGTCCTACGAGCAGTACTTC
>TRBD2|few|TRBJ2-4|TRBV19
CASSLNSGGENIQYF
TGTGCCAGTAGTCTCAATAGCGGGGGGGAAAACATTCAGTACTTC
>.|.|TRBJ2-2|TRBV18
CASSPPGFRDTGELFF
TGTGCCAGCTCACCACCGGGTTTTCGGGACACCGGGGAGCTGTTTTTT
>TRBD1|.|TRBJ2-7|TRBV29-1
CSVEKGQGENYEQYF
TGCAGCGTTGAAAAGGGACAGGGGGAAAATTACGAGCAGTACTTC
>TRBD1|.|TRBJ1-1|TRBV28
CASSFQGRGPAEAFF
TGTGCCAGCAGTTTTCAGGGCAGGGGGCCCGCTGAAGCTTTCTTT
>.|.|TRBJ2-6|TRBV27
CASSSLKTSSGANVLTF
TGTGCCAGCAGTTCGCTAAAAACTTCTTCGGGGGCCAACGTCCTGACTTTC
>TRBD1|.|TRBJ2-7|TRBV6-1
CASSSRQGAYEQYF
TGTGCCAGCAGTTCTCGACAGGGGGCCTACGAGCAGTACTTC
>.|few|TRBJ2-3|TRBV29-1
CSVGPTEDTQYF
TGCAGCGTTGGGCCTACGGAGGATACGCAGTATTTT
>TRBD1|.|TRBJ2-7|TRBV28
CASSLSAALRDRAYEQYF
TGTGCCAGCAGTTTATCCGCAGCCCTCCGGGACAGAGCCTACGAGCAGTACTTC
>.|.|TRBJ1-2|TRBV19
CASSMVLTYGYTF
TGTGCCAGTAGTATGGTTCTAACCTATGGCTACACCTTC
>.|.|TRBJ2-5|TRBV18
CASSPWQGRGETQYF
TGTGCCAGCTCACCATGGCAGGGAAGGGGAGAGACCCAGTACTTC
>.|.|TRBJ2-3|TRBV19
CASSVQAGSTDTQYF
TGTGCCAGTAGTGTACAAGCGGGTAGCACAGATACGCAGTATTTT
>TRBD1|.|TRBJ1-2|TRBV28
CASSWGQGEGYTF
TGTGCCAGCAGTTGGGGACAGGGGGAGGGCTACACCTTC
>.|.|TRBJ1-6|TRBV5-6
CASSLRVGSPLHF
TGTGCCAGCAGCTTGCGGGTAGGCTCACCCCTCCACTTT
>TRBD2|.|TRBJ2-2|TRBV7-2
CASNVFIAGRTGELFF
TGTGCCAGCAACGTTTTTATAGCGGGACGCACCGGGGAGCTGTTTTTT
>TRBD2|.|TRBJ2-1|TRBV7-3
CASRLAGGPQYEQFF
TGTGCCAGCAGACTAGCGGGGGGGCCACAGTATGAGCAGTTCTTC
>.|.|TRBJ1-2|TRBV10-3
CAIPGGHYGYTF
TGTGCCATACCGGGGGGCCACTATGGCTACACCTTC
>.|few|TRBJ1-1|TRBV6-5
CASRRGYGMNTEAFF
TGTGCCAGCAGAAGGGGGTATGGAATGAACACTGAAGCTTTCTTT
>TRBD1|.|TRBJ1-2|TRBV6-1
CASSVDRGSNYGYTF
TGTGCCAGCAGTGTAGACAGGGGATCTAACTATGGCTACACCTTC
>TRBD1|few|TRBJ1-5|TRBV5-4
CASSRDRGQPQHF
TGTGCCAGCAGCCGGGACAGGGGACAGCCCCAGCATTTT
>TRBD2|.|TRBJ2-5|TRBV7-8
CASSGLAGTVETQYF
TGTGCCAGCAGCGGACTAGCGGGAACCGTCGAGACCCAGTACTTC
>.|.|TRBJ2-5|TRBV5-3
CARSLRLPRTDQETQYF
TGTGCCAGAAGCCTACGATTACCAAGGACAGACCAAGAGACCCAGTACTTC
>TRBD2|.|TRBJ2-4|TRBV11-2
CASSPSRGGAKNIQYF
TGTGCCAGCAGCCCGTCTCGGGGGGGTGCCAAAAACATTCAGTACTTC
>.|once|TRBJ2-2|TRBV7-6
CASSLSGWDGELFF
TGTGCCAGCAGCTTATCAGGGTGGGACGGGGAGCTGTTTTTT
>.|few|TRBJ2-5|TRBV5-1
CASSLEGTRQGETQYF
TGCGCCAGCAGCTTAGAAGGAACTCGGCAGGGAGAGACCCAGTACTTC
>TRBD2|few|TRBJ2-7|TRBV4-2
CASSQDYGLANVDEQYF
TGTGCCAGCAGCCAAGATTACGGACTAGCGAATGTAGACGAGCAGTACTTC
>TRBD1|.|TRBJ2-3|TRBV5-4
CASSERGQIAYTDTQYF
TGTGCCAGCAGCGAAAGGGGACAGATAGCCTACACAGATACGCAGTATTTT
>TRBD1|.|TRBJ2-7|TRBV4-1
CASSQGQWDRGYEQYF
TGCGCCAGCAGCCAAGGGCAGTGGGACAGGGGGTACGAGCAGTACTTC
>TRBD2|few|TRBJ2-1|TRBV7-2
CASGLAGGNEQFF
TGTGCCAGCGGCCTAGCGGGAGGGAATGAGCAGTTCTTC
>.|few|TRBJ2-5|TRBV7-2
CASSPQGDSQETQYF
TGTGCCAGCAGCCCCCAAGGGGATAGCCAAGAGACCCAGTACTTC
>TRBD1|.|TRBJ2-7|TRBV29-1
CSVDGTGLYEQYF
TGCAGCGTTGACGGGACAGGGCTCTACGAGCAGTACTTC
>TRBD1|.|TRBJ2-3|TRBV2
CASRSEGGTDTQYF
TGTGCCAGCCGAAGCGAAGGGGGCACAGATACGCAGTATTTC
>.|.|TRBJ1-2|TRBV4-3
CASSQGAVGQNYGYTF
TGCGCCAGCAGCCAAGGTGCGGTGGGGCAGAACTATGGCTACACCTTC
>.|.|TRBJ2-7|TRBV18
CASSPLSGTPLGEQYF
TGTGCCAGCTCACCACTGTCCGGGACTCCCCTGGGGGAGCAGTACTTC
>.|few|TRBJ1-1|TRBV15
CATSRDSEATEAFF
TGTGCCACCAGCAGAGACAGCGAGGCCACTGAAGCTTTCTTT
>.|.|TRBJ2-5|TRBV28
CASSSGSAETQYF
TGTGCCAGCAGTTCCGGGTCTGCCGAGACCCAGTACTTC
>TRBD2|few|TRBJ2-3|TRBV29-1
CSVGGRADTQYF
TGCAGCGTTGGCGGGAGAGCAGATACGCAGTATTTT
>TRBD2|.|TRBJ2-3|TRBV4-3
CASSQDLGLAGVTDTQYF
TGCGCCAGCAGCCAAGATCTGGGACTAGCGGGAGTCACAGATACGCAGTATTTT
>.|.|TRBJ1-4|TRBV19
CASSIWRDTLNEKLFF
TGTGCCAGTAGTATATGGAGAGATACTCTTAATGAAAAACTGTTTTTT
>.|few|TRBJ2-7|TRBV19
CASSRYTGQAGTYEQYF
TGTGCCAGTAGTCGATACACAGGACAAGCCGGAACCTACGAGCAGTACTTC
>.|few|TRBJ2-5|TRBV9
CASSVSRGGSETQYF
TGTGCCAGCAGCGTATCCCGGGGAGGTTCGGAGACCCAGTACTTC
>TRBD2|.|TRBJ2-1|TRBV7-3
CASSLVGLAASSYNEQFF
TGTGCCAGCAGCTTAGTTGGCCTAGCGGCGAGCTCCTACAATGAGCAGTTCTTC
>.|few|TRBJ1-2|TRBV19
CASIGTRYGYTF
TGTGCCAGTATCGGGACAAGATATGGCTACACCTTC
>TRBD1|few|TRBJ1-1|TRBV7-9
CASSLGQGANEIEAFF
TGTGCCAGCAGCTTAGGGCAGGGGGCAAATGAGATTGAAGCTTTCTTT
>.|.|TRBJ2-2|TRBV6-1
CASSAVTGYTGELFF
TGTGCCAGCAGTGCCGTCACAGGGTACACCGGGGAGCTGTTTTTT
>.|few|TRBJ1-5|TRBV5-6
CASPSTGSVSNQPQHF
TGTGCCAGCCCCTCCACAGGGAGTGTCAGCAATCAGCCCCAGCATTTT
>TRBD1|.|TRBJ2-1|TRBV5-1
CASGSYTGVDEQFF
TGCGCCAGCGGCAGTTACACAGGGGTGGATGAGCAGTTCTTC
>.|.|TRBJ2-7|TRBV13
CASSPRDRLIGEQYF
TGTGCCAGCAGCCCGCGGGACAGATTAATCGGCGAGCAGTACTTC